This T cell receptor beta chain was sequenced in a study of control samples from healthy donors and cancer patients (TCRdb year 2020). In regard to this clone: Which antigen it targets is not known. Qualities for individual bases were not recorded, and no much larger clone is one base off.

Spanning cysteine to phenylalanine, the CDR3 consists of 13 amino acids. Only the CDR3 part of the read is kept: 39 bases, read in frame from the first base. The CDR1 and CDR2 encoded by the germline V gene are SGHDN and FVKESK. V is shortened by 0 bases, J by 6 bases, and the region joining them spans 7 bases. Library preparation employed the immunoSEQ multiplex PCR assay. Sourced from immuneACCESS, this table was stored by TCRdb with only in-frame sequences that have V and J called. A share of the clones is absent; for the studies checked, an unresolved V gene accounts for under half, and the remainder has no known explanation. This sample is represented by 150,000 to 200,000 clones; just over 90% of them were singletons. The top ten hold about 1.4% of the sample.

The sequence was collected from a young man in good health. What was sequenced was blood. In this chain, TRBV14 is recombined with TRBJ2-3; no confident D gene assignment can be made. The CDR3 reads as follows: CASSQDRRDTQYF. The nucleotide sequence reads as follows: TGTGCCAGCAGCCAAGATCGGCGGGATACGCAGTATTTT.